This T cell receptor (beta chain) was documented in a study of T cells in localized non-small cell lung cancer. General study findings and limits: There was an association of higher blood T cell density with longer overall survival. Clonality of T cells reached its maximum in uninvolved adjacent lung, surpassing tumor. Sequencing was limited to one tumor region, leaving the possibility of heterogeneity open. Of the top 100 tumor clones, median 57 were in adjacent lung, some 30 among its top 100.

TCRdb keeps only in-frame clones here, not all; method: immunoSEQ multiplex PCR. In the table there are approximately 80,000 clones, 80% of which are singletons. There are 16 residues in the CDR3. V lost 5 bases and J 0 bases, leaving 14 bases between the germline ends. Looked up from germline, CDR1 is SGHTA and CDR2 is FQGNSA. Worth noting for this clone: Its antigen is still unknown.

The chain recombines TRBV7-2 with TRBJ1-5; D ambiguous. This sample comprised peripheral blood, obtained before any cancer treatment. The TCR sequence derives from a female donor older than 55 with stage I lung adenocarcinoma. CDR3 bases: TGTGCCAGCAGCATAGGACCGGCCGGTAGCAATCAGCCCCAGCATTTT. Its translation is CASSIGPAGSNQPQHF.